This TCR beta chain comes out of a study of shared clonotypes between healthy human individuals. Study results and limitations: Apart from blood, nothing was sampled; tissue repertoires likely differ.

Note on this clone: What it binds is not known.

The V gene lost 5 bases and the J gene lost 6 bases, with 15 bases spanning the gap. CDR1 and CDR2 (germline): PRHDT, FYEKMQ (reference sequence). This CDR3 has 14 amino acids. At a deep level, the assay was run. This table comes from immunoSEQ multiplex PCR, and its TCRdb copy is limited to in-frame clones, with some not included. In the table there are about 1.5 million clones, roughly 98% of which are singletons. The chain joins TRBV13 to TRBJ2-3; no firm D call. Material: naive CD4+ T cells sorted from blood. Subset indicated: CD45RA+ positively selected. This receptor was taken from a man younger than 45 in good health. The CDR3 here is CASSPRPSQDTQYF. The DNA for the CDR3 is TGTGCCAGCAGCCCCCGGCCCTCCCAGGATACGCAGTATTTT.